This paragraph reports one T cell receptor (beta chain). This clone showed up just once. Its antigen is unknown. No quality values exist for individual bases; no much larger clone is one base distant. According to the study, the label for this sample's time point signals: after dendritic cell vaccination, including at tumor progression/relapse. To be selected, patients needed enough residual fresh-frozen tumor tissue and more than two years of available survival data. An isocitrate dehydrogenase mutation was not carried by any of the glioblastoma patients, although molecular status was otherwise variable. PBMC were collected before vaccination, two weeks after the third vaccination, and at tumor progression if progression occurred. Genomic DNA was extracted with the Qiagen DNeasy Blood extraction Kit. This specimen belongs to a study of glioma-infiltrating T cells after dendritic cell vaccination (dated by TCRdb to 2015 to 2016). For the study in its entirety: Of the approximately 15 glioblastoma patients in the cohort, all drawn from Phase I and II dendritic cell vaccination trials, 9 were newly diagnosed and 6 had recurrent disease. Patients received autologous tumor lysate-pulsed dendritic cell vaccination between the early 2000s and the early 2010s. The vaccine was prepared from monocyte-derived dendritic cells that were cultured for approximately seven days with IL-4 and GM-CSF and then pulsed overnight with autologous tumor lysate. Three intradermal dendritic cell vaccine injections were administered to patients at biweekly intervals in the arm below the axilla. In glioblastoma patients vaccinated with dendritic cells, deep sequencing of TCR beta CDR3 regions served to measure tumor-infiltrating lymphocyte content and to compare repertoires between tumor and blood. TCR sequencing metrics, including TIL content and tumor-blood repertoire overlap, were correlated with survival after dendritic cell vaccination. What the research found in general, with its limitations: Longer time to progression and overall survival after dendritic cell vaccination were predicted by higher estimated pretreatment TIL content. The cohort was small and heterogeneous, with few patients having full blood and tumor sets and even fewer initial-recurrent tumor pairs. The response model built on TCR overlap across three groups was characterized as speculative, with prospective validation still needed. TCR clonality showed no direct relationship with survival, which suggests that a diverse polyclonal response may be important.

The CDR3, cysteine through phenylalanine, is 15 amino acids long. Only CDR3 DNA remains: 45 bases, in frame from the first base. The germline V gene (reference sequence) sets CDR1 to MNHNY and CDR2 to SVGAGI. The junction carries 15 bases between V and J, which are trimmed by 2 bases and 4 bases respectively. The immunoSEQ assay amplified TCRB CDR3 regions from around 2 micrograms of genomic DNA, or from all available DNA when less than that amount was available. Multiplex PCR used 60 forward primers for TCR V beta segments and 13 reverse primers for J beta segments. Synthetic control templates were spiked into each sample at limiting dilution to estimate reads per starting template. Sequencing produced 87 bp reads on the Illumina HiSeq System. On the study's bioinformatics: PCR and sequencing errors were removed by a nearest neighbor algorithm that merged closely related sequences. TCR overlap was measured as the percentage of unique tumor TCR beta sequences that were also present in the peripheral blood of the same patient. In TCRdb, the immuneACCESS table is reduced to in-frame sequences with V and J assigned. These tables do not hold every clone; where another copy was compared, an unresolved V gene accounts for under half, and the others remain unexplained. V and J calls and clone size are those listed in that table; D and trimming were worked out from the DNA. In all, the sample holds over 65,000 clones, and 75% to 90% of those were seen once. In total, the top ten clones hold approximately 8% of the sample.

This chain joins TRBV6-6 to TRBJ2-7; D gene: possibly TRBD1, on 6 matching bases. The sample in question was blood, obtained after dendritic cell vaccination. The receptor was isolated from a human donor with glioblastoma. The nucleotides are TGTGCCAGCAGTTACAGTTCAGCAGGGGAGTACGAGCAGTACTTC. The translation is CASSYSSAGEYEQYF.